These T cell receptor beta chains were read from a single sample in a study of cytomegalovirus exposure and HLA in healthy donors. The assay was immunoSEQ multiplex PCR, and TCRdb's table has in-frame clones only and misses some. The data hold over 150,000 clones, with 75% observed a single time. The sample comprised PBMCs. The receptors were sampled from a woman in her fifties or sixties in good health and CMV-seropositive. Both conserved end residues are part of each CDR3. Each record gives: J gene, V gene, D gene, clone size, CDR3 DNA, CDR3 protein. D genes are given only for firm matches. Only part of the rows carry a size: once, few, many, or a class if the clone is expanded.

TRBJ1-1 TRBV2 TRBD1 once TGTGCCAGCAGTTTCGGCCGGACAGGGGGGAACACTGAAGCTTTCTTT CASSFGRTGGNTEAFF
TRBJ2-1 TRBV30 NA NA TGTGCCTGGAGTGTACTGCGGCGCAATGAGCAGTTCTTC CAWSVLRRNEQFF
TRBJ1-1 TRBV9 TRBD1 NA TGTGCCAGCAGCGTAGGGGGGACAGAACACACTGAAGCTTTCTTT CASSVGGTEHTEAFF
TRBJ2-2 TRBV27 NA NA TGTGCCAGCAGTTTCGGGCAGGGGAGGGGCGGGGAGCTGTTTTTT CASSFGQGRGGELFF
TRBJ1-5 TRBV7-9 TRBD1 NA TGTGCCAGCAGCGCAGGAGGGGGCACCGGGGAGCCCCAGCATTTT CASSAGGGTGEPQHF
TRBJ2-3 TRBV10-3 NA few TGTGCCATCAGTGAACACACAGATACGCAGTATTTT CAISEHTDTQYF
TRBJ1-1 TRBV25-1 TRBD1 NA TGTGCCAGCAGCGGACAGGGGAGCACTGAAGCTTTCTTT CASSGQGSTEAFF
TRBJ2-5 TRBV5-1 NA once TGCGCCAGCAGCTTGGCAGGGTCACAGGAGACCCAGTACTTC CASSLAGSQETQYF
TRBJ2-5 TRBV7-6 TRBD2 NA TGTGCCAGCAGCTTAGGGAAGGCTAGCGGGGATCAAGAGACCCAGTACTTC CASSLGKASGDQETQYF
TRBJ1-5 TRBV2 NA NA TGTGCCAGCAGTGACCGGGGGAAGGGCAATCAGCCCCAGCATTTT CASSDRGKGNQPQHF
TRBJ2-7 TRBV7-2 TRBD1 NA TGTGCCAGCAGTTCCGGGACAGGGTTCCGCGAGCAGTACTTC CASSSGTGFREQYF
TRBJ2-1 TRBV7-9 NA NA TGTGCCAGCAGCTTAGGGCCAAGGGGGGGCAATGAGCAGTTCTTC CASSLGPRGGNEQFF
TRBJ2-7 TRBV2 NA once TGTGCCAGCAGTGCGGCGGTTGAGCAGTACTTC CASSAAVEQYF
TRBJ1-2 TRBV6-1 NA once TGTGCCAGCAGTGAAAGAGGAACGGCGGCTAACTATGGCTACACCTTC CASSERGTAANYGYTF
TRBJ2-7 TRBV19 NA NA TGTGCCAGTAGTCCATGGACGGCCGCGGGGGAGCAGTACTTC CASSPWTAAGEQYF
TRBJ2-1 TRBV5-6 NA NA TGTGCCAGCAGCCTGCAGGGCATTGAGCAGTTCTTC CASSLQGIEQFF
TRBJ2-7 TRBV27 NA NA TGTGCCAGCAGTCCTCCAGTAAGCGGTAACTACGAGCAGTACTTC CASSPPVSGNYEQYF
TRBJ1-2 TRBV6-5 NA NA TGTGCCAGCAGCCGGGGAGGTCCCGATGGCTACACCTTC CASSRGGPDGYTF
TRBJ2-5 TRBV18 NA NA TGTGCCAGCTCACCACCGGTAGAAGAGACCCAGTACTTC CASSPPVEETQYF
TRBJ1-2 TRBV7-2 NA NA TGTTCCAGCTCCACGGGGGGGGTCGACACCTTC CSSSTGGVDTF
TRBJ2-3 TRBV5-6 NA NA TGTGCCAGCAGCTTGGTGCAGACAGATACGCAGTATTTT CASSLVQTDTQYF
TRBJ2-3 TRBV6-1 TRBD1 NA TGTGCCAGCAGTGGAGGGGGACAGGGGTCAGATACGCAGTATTTT CASSGGGQGSDTQYF
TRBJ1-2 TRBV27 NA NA TGTGCCAGCAGTTTAGGGGCGGCGAACTATGGCTACACCTTC CASSLGAANYGYTF
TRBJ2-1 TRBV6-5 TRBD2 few TGTGCCAGCAGTTACTCGGGCGGGGGGGCCGATGAGCAGTTCTTC CASSYSGGGADEQFF
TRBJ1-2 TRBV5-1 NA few TGCGCCAGCGAATACGTGGGCAGGGGCTATGGCTACACCTTC CASEYVGRGYGYTF
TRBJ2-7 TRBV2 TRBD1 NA TGTGCCAGCAGTGAAACTGGGACAGTTACCTACGAGCAGTACTTC CASSETGTVTYEQYF
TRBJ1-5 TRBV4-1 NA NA TGCGCCAGCAGCCAAGGGACAGTTCAGGAGCCCCAGCATTTT CASSQGTVQEPQHF
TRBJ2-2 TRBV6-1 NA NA TGTGCCAGCAGGTTAACAGGGACCGGGGAGCTGTTTTTT CASRLTGTGELFF
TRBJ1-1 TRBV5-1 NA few TGCGCCAGCACCTCAGATCGGGGGGGGAACACTGAAGCTTTCTTT CASTSDRGGNTEAFF
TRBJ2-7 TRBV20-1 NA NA TGCAGTGTTGGCCCCGAGCAGTACTTC CSVGPEQYF
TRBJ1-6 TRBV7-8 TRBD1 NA TGTGCCAGCAGCTTCAGTCAAGGGGGGACAGGGGTACGTTTACCCCTCCACTTT CASSFSQGGTGVRLPLHF
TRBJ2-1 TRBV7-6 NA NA TGTGCCAGCAGCCCCTTTAACGGTGAGCAGTTCTTC CASSPFNGEQFF
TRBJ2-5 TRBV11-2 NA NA TGTGCCAGCAGCTTAGTTGGGGACAAAGAGACCCAGTACTTC CASSLVGDKETQYF
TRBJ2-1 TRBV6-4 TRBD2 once TGTGCCAGCAGTAATAGCGGGGGGGTCCATGAGCAGTTCTTC CASSNSGGVHEQFF
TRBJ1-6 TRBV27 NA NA TGTGCCAGCACCATGACAGCCAGCTCCTATAATTCACCCCTCCACTTT CASTMTASSYNSPLHF
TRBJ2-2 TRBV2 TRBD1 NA TGTGCCAGCAGTCTGACAGGGAAGGGGTCGAACACCGGGGAGCTGTTTTTT CASSLTGKGSNTGELFF
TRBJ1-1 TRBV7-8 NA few TGTGCCAGCAGCTTTAACAGGAATGGCGCTTTCTTT CASSFNRNGAFF
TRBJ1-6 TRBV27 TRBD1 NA TGTGCCAGCAGTATCTCCGGGACAGAGAATTATTCACCCCTCCACTTT CASSISGTENYSPLHF
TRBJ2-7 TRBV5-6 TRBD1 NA TGTGCCAGCAGCTTGGGGGGGACAGGGGTCTACGAGCAGTACTTC CASSLGGTGVYEQYF
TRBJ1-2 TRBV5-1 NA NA TGCGCCAGCTTTGACAGCCCCGGAGATGGCTACACCTTC CASFDSPGDGYTF